This record looks at one T cell receptor beta chain sequence and its context. In this sample, this clonotype turned up a few times. It has no known antigen specificity. The record has no base qualities; no much larger clone is one base away. This sample is drawn from a study of T cells after yellow fever vaccination (dated by TCRdb to the late 2010s). Looking at the study overall: Libraries from fractions with low cell numbers were prepared with the SMART-Seq v4 Ultra Low Input RNA kit. Bulk TCR alpha and beta repertoires were sequenced longitudinally to track T-cell clones before and after primary and booster YFV17D yellow fever vaccination. Two healthy male donors, one aged 18 to 29 and one aged 30 to 39 years, were included in the cohort. Bulk PBMC replicates and cell subsets were isolated from blood drawn at multiple timepoints before and after both primary and secondary immunization. Overall results and qualifications from the work: Compared with the primary T-cell response, the secondary T-cell response was faster but weaker, reaching its peak on day 5 rather than on day 15. Computational filtering was needed because FACS-sorted repertoires could contain abundant contaminating clonotypes from the bulk population. Because the study included only a couple of donors, the extent to which the findings can be generalized is limited. Most clones expanded after primary vaccination were re-detected after the booster (96% of CD4 and about nine tenths of CD8), suggesting broad memory maintenance. A small fraction of clonotypes showed up in both the CD4 and CD8 compartments, probably as a result of convergent recombination.

TCR cDNA was synthesized by 5'RACE template switching, through which a universal primer site and unique molecular identifiers were introduced. Priming for cDNA synthesis came from both the TCR alpha and TCR beta constant segments. Libraries were amplified in two PCR steps, with sample barcodes and sequencing adapters added in the second step. Sequencing of libraries was performed on Illumina HiSeq 2500 (2x100 bp) or NovaSeq (2x150 bp). In the authors' own workflow: MIGEC was used to demultiplex reads and collapse the reads into UMI consensus sequences, and MiXCR was used for V(D)J alignment. Vaccine-responding clonotypes were identified with edgeR using replicate PBMC samples, with FDR below 0.01 and a log2 fold change above 5 up to day 15 being required. Each bulk clonotype received a CD4 or CD8 identity based on whether the sequenced CD4 or CD8 repertoire contained that clonotype at higher abundance. TCRdb trimmed public reads at Q25 via fastp, called clones via MiXCR and kept in-frame beta chains. Rows with a matching CDR3 protein are joined into one entry that keeps the most common DNA and genes. TCRdb assigned the V and J calls; the authors' analysis was not used. Counted in this sample were 550,000 to 750,000 distinct CDR3 sequences; roughly 12% of them appeared once. The ten largest clones take up about an eighth of the sample.

Taken with the paper, the label for treatment or condition translates to: live attenuated yellow fever vaccine strain. At each blood-draw timepoint, two biological replicates of bulk PBMCs were obtained. PBMCs were isolated from peripheral blood using a standard Ficoll-Paque protocol. TriZol was used to extract RNA from bulk PBMCs, from CD4 and CD8 fractions, and from dextramer-positive and dextramer-negative fractions. The receptor's source is a man aged 25 to 45 who received the YFV17D yellow fever vaccine. This sample comprised PBMCs, obtained on the day of the yellow fever booster vaccination.

The CDR3 has the sequence CASSRGRFGQGVQPQHF. The sequence in DNA is TGTGCCAGCAGCCGGGGGAGATTCGGACAGGGGGTTCAGCCCCAGCATTTT. The V and J genes are TRBV3-1 and TRBJ1-5, with 10 bases matching TRBD1. The CDR3, cysteine through phenylalanine, is 17 amino acids long. This entry keeps only the CDR3 DNA: 51 bases, framed from base 1. V is pruned by 4 bases and J by 6 bases, leaving 12 bases of the junction without a gene match. CDR1 and CDR2 are drawn from the germline V gene (reference sequence): LGHDT, YNNKEL.